This is a list of T cell receptor beta chains from one sample in a study of shared clonotypes between healthy human individuals. The assay was immunoSEQ multiplex PCR, and TCRdb's table has in-frame clones only and misses some. This table holds some 740,000 clones, 85% to 95% found once. Sequencing used naive CD8+ T cells sorted from blood. The origin of the receptors is a man under 40 in good health. Each CDR3 is given with its conserved first and last residue. The order of the fields is D gene, clone size, J gene, V gene, CDR3 DNA, CDR3 protein. The D gene is left open where the match is weak. Clone size is stated in some rows and not others, as once, few, many or a class when expanded.

.	.	TRBJ1-2	TRBV6-5	TGTGCCAGCAGTTACTCGATTTATGAAGGGTTGGATGGCTACACCTTC	CASSYSIYEGLDGYTF
.	.	TRBJ1-3	TRBV27	TGTGCCAGCAGTAGCATGCGGGGGGCGGAAGGAAACACCATATATTTT	CASSSMRGAEGNTIYF
.	.	TRBJ1-2	TRBV7-3	TGTGCCAGCAGCTCGCCGGAGGCGATGCATGGCTATGGCTACACCTTC	CASSSPEAMHGYGYTF
.	few	TRBJ1-5	TRBV9	TGTGCCAGCAGTAGCGGGTATCAGCCCCAGCATTTT	CASSSGYQPQHF
.	once	TRBJ2-1	TRBV19	TGTGCCAGTAGTATAGCTTACAATGAGCAGTTCTTC	CASSIAYNEQFF
.	.	TRBJ2-7	TRBV5-1	TGCGCCAGCAGCTTTGCTGGAGCCTCCTACGAGCAGTACTTC	CASSFAGASYEQYF
.	few	TRBJ2-7	TRBV30	TGTGCCTGGAGTGGCTATAACTCCTACGAGCAGTACTTC	CAWSGYNSYEQYF
TRBD1	.	TRBJ2-7	TRBV10-3	TGTGCCATCACTTCCGGGACAGGGGGCTACGAGCAGTACTTC	CAITSGTGGYEQYF
.	.	TRBJ1-1	TRBV4-1	TGCGCCAGCAGCCAAGACGCATACAGGAACACTGAAGCTTTCTTT	CASSQDAYRNTEAFF
.	.	TRBJ1-2	TRBV9	TGTGCCAGCAGCGTAGCTGATGGGGTGGGGGGCTACACCTTC	CASSVADGVGGYTF
.	.	TRBJ2-3	TRBV6-1	TGTGCCAGCAGTGAACCCGACACAGATACGCAGTATTTT	CASSEPDTDTQYF
TRBD2	.	TRBJ2-7	TRBV6-6	TGTGCCAGCAGTTACGGTACGGGAGGTTACGAGCAGTACTTC	CASSYGTGGYEQYF
.	.	TRBJ2-3	TRBV7-6	TGTGCCAGCAGCTTACCACCGGACAGTCCCCGCACAGATACGCAGTATTTT	CASSLPPDSPRTDTQYF
TRBD1	.	TRBJ2-3	TRBV27	TGTGCCAGCAGTTTGTACGGACAGGGTATGCCAGATACGCAGTATTTT	CASSLYGQGMPDTQYF
.	.	TRBJ1-1	TRBV6-5	TGTGCCAGCAGTTCGGACAGAGTGAACACTGAAGCTTTCTTT	CASSSDRVNTEAFF
.	.	TRBJ2-5	TRBV12-5	TGTGCTAGTGGAACAGGGGAGACCCAGTACTTC	CASGTGETQYF
.	.	TRBJ2-3	TRBV7-6	TGTGCCAGCAGCGAAACAGGCCCGTTTGATACGCAGTATTTT	CASSETGPFDTQYF
TRBD1	.	TRBJ2-7	TRBV27	TGTGCCAGCAGTTCGCGGGACAGGTCGGGCTACGAGCAGTACTTC	CASSSRDRSGYEQYF
TRBD2	.	TRBJ2-5	TRBV6-6	TGTGCCAGCAGTTATTTGGCGGGAGAAGGGGAGACCCAGTACTTC	CASSYLAGEGETQYF
.	.	TRBJ2-2	TRBV18	TGTGCCAGCTCACCAAGCCGGACAGCTTCGAACACCGGGGAGCTGTTTTTT	CASSPSRTASNTGELFF
.	.	TRBJ2-6	TRBV6-1	TGTGCCAGCAGTGACAGGTTTAAGCTCTCTGGGGCCAACGTCCTGACTTTC	CASSDRFKLSGANVLTF
TRBD1	.	TRBJ2-4	TRBV19	TGTGCCAGTAGTTCGGGACAGAAGATAGCCAAAAACATTCAGTACTTC	CASSSGQKIAKNIQYF
.	.	TRBJ2-7	TRBV11-2	TGTGCCAGCAGCTTCCCAGGAGAGGGCTACGAGCAGTACTTC	CASSFPGEGYEQYF
.	.	TRBJ2-7	TRBV7-6	TGTGCCAGCAGCCCTCGAGGTAGCGGTTTGACCTACGAGCAGTACTTC	CASSPRGSGLTYEQYF
TRBD1	.	TRBJ2-6	TRBV4-3	TGCGCCAGCAGCCAAGATCCGGACAGGGGATACTCTGGGGCCAACGTCCTGACTTTC	CASSQDPDRGYSGANVLTF
TRBD2	.	TRBJ2-1	TRBV27	TGTGCCAGCAGTTTACGCCTAGGGACTAGCGGGGGCTGGAGCTCCTACAATGAGCAGTTCTTC	CASSLRLGTSGGWSSYNEQFF
.	.	TRBJ2-1	TRBV13	TGTGCCAGCAGCTTAGGTATATACAATGAGCAGTTCTTC	CASSLGIYNEQFF
TRBD2	.	TRBJ2-3	TRBV28	TGTGCCAGCAGAAGGAAGCGGGAGGTCACAGATACGCAGTATTTT	CASRRKREVTDTQYF
.	once	TRBJ2-3	TRBV15	TGTGCCACCAGCAGTCCCTGGGCCAACACAGATACGCAGTATTTT	CATSSPWANTDTQYF
TRBD2	.	TRBJ2-3	TRBV9	TGTGCCAGCAGCGTAGATTCCCTAGCGGGAGTTTTAAATACGCAGTATTTT	CASSVDSLAGVLNTQYF
.	.	TRBJ2-5	TRBV5-1	TGCGCCAGCAGTGGAGGCGGGATTGATGAGACCCAGTACTTC	CASSGGGIDETQYF
TRBD1	.	TRBJ2-7	TRBV28	TGTGCCAGCAGTTTGGGGACAGCCTACGAGCAGTACTTC	CASSLGTAYEQYF
.	once	TRBJ2-7	TRBV15	TGTGCCACCAGCAGAGATCAGGGGTCCTACGAGCAGTACTTC	CATSRDQGSYEQYF
TRBD2	.	TRBJ2-1	TRBV6-6	TGTGCCAGCAGTTACACCGTTAGCGGGAATTACAATGAGCAGTTCTTC	CASSYTVSGNYNEQFF
TRBD2	.	TRBJ2-7	TRBV7-2	TGTGCCAGCAGCCTAAATTCGGGACTAGCGGTATACGAGCAGTACTTC	CASSLNSGLAVYEQYF